This is a list of T cell receptor beta chains from one sample in a study of beta chain features in type 1 diabetes. Measured with immunoSEQ multiplex PCR; TCRdb has only the in-frame clones, and not every one. The sample holds hundreds of thousands of clones, 11% to 15% seen once. Sequencing input: central memory CD4+ T cells from blood. These receptors all stem from a man aged 25 to 45 in good health. CDR3s include the opening cysteine and the closing phenylalanine or tryptophan. Each record gives: clone size, V gene, J gene, D gene, CDR3 protein, CDR3 DNA. A D gene is named only where the DNA matches it firmly. A clone size is listed for some rows: how often the clone was seen (once, few, many), or a class if it is expanded.

clone_size: -; v_call: TRBV18; j_call: TRBJ2-4; d_call: TRBD1; cdr3_aa: CASSHRGAKNIQYF; cdr3_nt: TGTGCCAGCTCCCACAGGGGGGCCAAAAACATTCAGTACTTC
clone_size: -; v_call: TRBV15; j_call: TRBJ2-3; d_call: -; cdr3_aa: CATSRDAGGDTQYF; cdr3_nt: TGTGCCACCAGCAGAGATGCTGGTGGCGATACGCAGTATTTT
clone_size: few; v_call: TRBV11-3; j_call: TRBJ2-1; d_call: TRBD2; cdr3_aa: CASSYTSGENEQFF; cdr3_nt: TGTGCCAGCAGCTACACTAGCGGGGAGAACGAGCAGTTCTTC
clone_size: -; v_call: TRBV7-2; j_call: TRBJ2-5; d_call: -; cdr3_aa: CASSQIGTQETQYF; cdr3_nt: TGTGCCAGCAGTCAGATAGGGACCCAAGAGACCCAGTACTTC
clone_size: -; v_call: TRBV5-1; j_call: TRBJ1-2; d_call: TRBD1; cdr3_aa: CASSSQGGGYGYTF; cdr3_nt: TGCGCCAGCAGCTCTCAGGGGGGCGGCTATGGCTACACCTTC
clone_size: -; v_call: TRBV27; j_call: TRBJ1-4; d_call: -; cdr3_aa: CASSLESTGTGKLFF; cdr3_nt: TGTGCCAGCAGTTTGGAGTCTACAGGGACCGGAAAACTGTTTTTT
clone_size: many; v_call: TRBV7-9; j_call: TRBJ1-4; d_call: -; cdr3_aa: CASSVSGVGASGEKLFF; cdr3_nt: TGTGCCAGCAGCGTTTCAGGAGTTGGGGCTAGCGGCGAAAAACTGTTTTTT
clone_size: -; v_call: TRBV7-9; j_call: TRBJ2-3; d_call: TRBD2; cdr3_aa: CASSEAGGPGDTQYF; cdr3_nt: TGTGCCAGCAGCGAAGCGGGGGGGCCGGGCGATACGCAGTATTTT
clone_size: many; v_call: TRBV30; j_call: TRBJ1-5; d_call: -; cdr3_aa: CAWSVGNNQPQHF; cdr3_nt: TGTGCCTGGAGTGTGGGCAACAATCAGCCCCAGCATTTT
clone_size: few; v_call: TRBV5-6; j_call: TRBJ2-1; d_call: TRBD1; cdr3_aa: CATSPLGQGNDEQFF; cdr3_nt: TGTGCCACCAGCCCGTTAGGACAGGGGAACGATGAGCAGTTCTTC
clone_size: -; v_call: TRBV27; j_call: TRBJ1-1; d_call: -; cdr3_aa: CASSTTGPTVLAFF; cdr3_nt: TGTGCCAGCAGTACTACGGGACCCACGGTTTTAGCTTTCTTT
clone_size: many; v_call: TRBV7-3; j_call: TRBJ2-1; d_call: -; cdr3_aa: CASSLCWSRSYNEQFF; cdr3_nt: TGTGCCAGCAGCTTATGCTGGTCCAGGTCTTACAATGAGCAGTTCTTC
clone_size: few; v_call: TRBV6-6; j_call: TRBJ1-2; d_call: TRBD1; cdr3_aa: CASRSGQANYGYTF; cdr3_nt: TGTGCCAGCAGATCAGGACAGGCTAACTATGGCTACACCTTC
clone_size: -; v_call: TRBV7-2; j_call: TRBJ2-1; d_call: TRBD2; cdr3_aa: CASRGGSGIYNEQFF; cdr3_nt: TGTGCCAGCAGGGGGGGTAGCGGGATCTACAATGAGCAGTTCTTC
clone_size: few; v_call: TRBV7-6; j_call: TRBJ2-7; d_call: -; cdr3_aa: CASSSPSSYEQYF; cdr3_nt: TGTGCCAGCAGCTCCCCCTCCTCCTACGAGCAGTACTTC
clone_size: few; v_call: TRBV11-2; j_call: TRBJ2-5; d_call: -; cdr3_aa: CASSRSRDTLQETQYF; cdr3_nt: TGTGCCAGCAGCCGTTCTAGGGACACCCTCCAAGAGACCCAGTACTTC
clone_size: many; v_call: TRBV18; j_call: TRBJ2-1; d_call: TRBD2; cdr3_aa: CASSPPGSGGALYNEQFF; cdr3_nt: TGTGCCAGCTCACCCCCGGGTAGCGGGGGGGCCTTGTACAATGAGCAGTTCTTC
clone_size: -; v_call: TRBV29-1; j_call: TRBJ2-4; d_call: -; cdr3_aa: CSVSPGAITKNIQYF; cdr3_nt: TGCAGCGTTAGTCCGGGGGCGATAACCAAAAACATTCAGTACTTC
clone_size: -; v_call: TRBV7-2; j_call: TRBJ2-1; d_call: TRBD2; cdr3_aa: CASSLRTSGGYNEQFF; cdr3_nt: TGTGCCAGCAGCTTGAGGACTAGCGGGGGGTACAATGAGCAGTTCTTC
clone_size: -; v_call: TRBV9; j_call: TRBJ1-2; d_call: -; cdr3_aa: CASSPRGGGSDGYTF; cdr3_nt: TGTGCCAGCAGCCCCCGAGGTGGGGGTTCCGATGGCTACACCTTC
clone_size: -; v_call: TRBV21-1; j_call: TRBJ2-2; d_call: -; cdr3_aa: CASSMVGELFF; cdr3_nt: TGTGCCAGCAGCATGGTCGGGGAGCTGTTTTTT
clone_size: -; v_call: TRBV19; j_call: TRBJ2-1; d_call: TRBD2; cdr3_aa: CATHTLAGNNEQFF; cdr3_nt: TGTGCCACCCACACGCTAGCGGGCAACAATGAGCAGTTCTTC
clone_size: few; v_call: TRBV6-1; j_call: TRBJ2-1; d_call: TRBD2; cdr3_aa: CASSEGLAGEQFF; cdr3_nt: TGTGCCAGCAGTGAGGGCCTAGCGGGTGAGCAGTTCTTC
clone_size: -; v_call: TRBV6-1; j_call: TRBJ1-2; d_call: TRBD1; cdr3_aa: CASRGTVNYGYTF; cdr3_nt: TGTGCCAGCCGAGGGACAGTCAACTATGGCTACACCTTC
clone_size: -; v_call: TRBV6-4; j_call: TRBJ1-1; d_call: -; cdr3_aa: CASSYSIPFDTGTEAFF; cdr3_nt: TGTGCCAGCAGTTACTCGATCCCTTTCGACACGGGTACTGAAGCTTTCTTT
clone_size: few; v_call: TRBV11-3; j_call: TRBJ1-1; d_call: -; cdr3_aa: CASSLSGEMGSEAFF; cdr3_nt: TGTGCCAGCAGCTTATCAGGGGAGATGGGTTCTGAAGCTTTCTTT
clone_size: few; v_call: TRBV29-1; j_call: TRBJ1-1; d_call: -; cdr3_aa: CSVVARATEAFF; cdr3_nt: TGCAGCGTTGTGGCCAGGGCCACTGAAGCTTTCTTT
clone_size: few; v_call: TRBV18; j_call: TRBJ1-2; d_call: TRBD1; cdr3_aa: CASSPGQPKINYGYTF; cdr3_nt: TGTGCCAGCTCACCGGGACAGCCGAAGATTAACTATGGCTACACCTTC
clone_size: -; v_call: TRBV4-1; j_call: TRBJ2-2; d_call: -; cdr3_aa: CASSPAGHYTGELFF; cdr3_nt: TGCGCCAGCAGCCCCGCGGGACACTACACCGGGGAGCTGTTTTTT
clone_size: -; v_call: TRBV15; j_call: TRBJ2-3; d_call: -; cdr3_aa: CATSRDLGAGRSTDTQYF; cdr3_nt: TGTGCCACCAGCAGAGATCTCGGGGCGGGCCGAAGCACAGATACGCAGTATTTT
clone_size: -; v_call: TRBV6-5; j_call: TRBJ1-3; d_call: -; cdr3_aa: CASSQSGTGNTIYF; cdr3_nt: TGTGCCAGCAGCCAGAGCGGGACTGGAAACACCATATATTTT
clone_size: many; v_call: TRBV29-1; j_call: TRBJ2-6; d_call: -; cdr3_aa: CSAQDSGANVLTF; cdr3_nt: TGCAGCGCCCAGGACTCTGGGGCCAACGTCCTGACTTTC
clone_size: many; v_call: TRBV5-6; j_call: TRBJ1-4; d_call: -; cdr3_aa: CASSAAGEKLFF; cdr3_nt: TGTGCCAGCAGCGCAGCAGGGGAAAAACTGTTTTTT
clone_size: few; v_call: TRBV9; j_call: TRBJ2-5; d_call: -; cdr3_aa: CASSVRWTDQETQYF; cdr3_nt: TGTGCCAGCAGCGTAAGGTGGACAGATCAAGAGACCCAGTACTTC
clone_size: -; v_call: TRBV29-1; j_call: TRBJ1-2; d_call: TRBD1; cdr3_aa: CSVVGTGANGYTF; cdr3_nt: TGCAGCGTGGTAGGGACAGGGGCTAATGGCTACACCTTC
clone_size: once; v_call: TRBV6-5; j_call: TRBJ2-7; d_call: -; cdr3_aa: CASSADGGYYEQYF; cdr3_nt: TGTGCCAGCAGTGCCGACGGGGGCTACTACGAGCAGTACTTC